This T cell receptor beta chain was captured in a study of blood T cell repertoires in COVID-19. Overall study context: There were acute and convalescent COVID-19 samples, and they came from the United States, Italy and Spain. Nucleic acid was either cDNA or gDNA, and it came from T cells, B-cell-depleted T cells, or PBMCs.

The V and J ends lost 4 bases and 8 bases, in that order; junction bases with no gene match: 5. The CDR3 is 15 residues long. Germline-derived CDR1 and CDR2 are LGHNA and YNFKEQ. This clone appeared once. Authors' methods: Nucleated cell number was recorded as an estimate derived from reference gene primer amplification. Profiled with immunoSEQ multiplex PCR; TCRdb holds only in-frame clones, not every one. Clonal size and the V and J genes are those of that table, whereas D and trimming came from the DNA. The sample includes about 14,000 clones, 85% to 90% of them seen just once. Sequenced sample: peripheral blood. This TCR came from a man in his sixties with acute or convalescent COVID-19. V and J are TRBV4-2 and TRBJ2-1, with TRBD2 identical over 13 bases. The DNA of the CDR3 is TGTGCCAGCAGCCCGGGACTAGCGGGATCCTATGAGCAGTTCTTC. This codes for CASSPGLAGSYEQFF.